Below are 27 T cell receptor beta chains sequenced from a single sample in a study of human T cells and chemical hapten exposure. Time point reported: pre-sensitization, week 0. Treatment noted: therapeutic diphenylcyclopropenone sensitization with weekly scalp DPC. TCRdb processed the RACE reads anew with MiXCR; each CDR3 protein has one entry. The top ten clones hold 2% to 3% of a sample with about 85,000 distinct CDR3 sequences, 7.5% to 9.5% of them seen once. The sample in question was whole blood, obtained in connection with sensitization to the hapten diphenylcyclopropenone (DPC). The source of these receptors is a man aged 35 to 55 with alopecia areata. Some clones in this sample may be carry-over from other donors' samples.

This clonotype was seen repeatedly, ten times or more. The rearrangement joins TRBV24-1 to TRBJ2-3; 7 nucleotides line up with TRBD2. This CDR3 has 10 residues. Trimming at V came to 7 bases and at J to 14 bases, leaving 5 bases not matched to a gene. Germline assignment: CDR1 KGHDR and CDR2 SFDVKD. CDR3 bases: TGTGCCACCAGGGCCGGGAGGTGGTATTTT. Translating it yields CATRAGRWYF.

The rearrangement uses TRBV19 and TRBJ2-1, with 14 bases identical to TRBD2. The CDR3 runs 20 residues. From germline, CDR1 is LNHDA and CDR2 SQIVND (reference sequence). Losses at the gene ends were 3 bases for V and 1 base for J; bases not matched to a gene: 11. The CDR3 DNA reads as TGTGCCAGTAGTATCCCACCGGGACTAGCGGGAGTCTCTTCCTACAATGAGCAGTTCTTC. The encoded protein is CASSIPPGLAGVSSYNEQFF.

The V gene is TRBV10-3, the J gene TRBJ1-2; D is unresolved. Per the germline V gene, CDR1 is ENHRY and CDR2 is SYGVKD. The V end was cut by 5 bases, the J end by 4 bases, with 11 bases between. The CDR3 length is 13 residues. CDR3 sequence reads: CAISFDGPYGYTF. The CDR3 DNA follows: TGTGCCATCAGTTTCGACGGGCCCTATGGCTACACCTTC.

There are many counts of this clonotype. The V call is TRBV6-1, the J call TRBJ1-1; D possibly corresponds to TRBD1 (5 bases). The CDR3 covers 13 residues. CDR1 is MNHNS and CDR2 is SASEGT in the germline V gene. V dropped 5 bases and J dropped 8 bases, with 15 bases sitting between them. The CDR3 here is CASSPRVILEAFF. As DNA, the CDR3 is TGTGCCAGCAGTCCCAGGGTCATCCTAGAAGCTTTCTTT.

This clonotype was found many times. The rearrangement links TRBV28 to TRBJ1-2; 7 nucleotides align to TRBD1. V lost 1 base to trimming and J lost 2 bases; unmatched junction nucleotides: 7. The CDR3 sequence is 16 residues long. Germline CDR1 reads MDHEN; CDR2 reads SYDVKM. CDR3 sequence (DNA): TGTGCCAGCAGTTTATTCGTTACAGGGGCGAACTATGGCTACACCTTC. Amino acid sequence: CASSLFVTGANYGYTF.

This clonotype was detected only a few times. The chain employs TRBV30 and TRBJ1-4; 10 bases are shared with TRBD1. The length of the CDR3 is 14 residues. CDR1 is GTSNPN and CDR2 is SVGIG in the germline V gene (reference sequence). J was trimmed by 5 bases and V by 1 base; bases with no gene match: 1. The DNA for the CDR3 is TGTGCCTGGAGTGGGGGACAGGGGAATGAAAAACTGTTTTTT. Encoded protein: CAWSGGQGNEKLFF.

This clonotype was counted between two and nine times. The chain has TRBV29-1 and TRBJ1-2; 7 bases are a match to TRBD1. The CDR3 covers 12 residues. Trimming removed 6 bases from V and 8 bases from J; junction bases left unmatched: 9. Germline-derived CDR1 and CDR2 are SQVTM and ANQGSEA. The CDR3 is CSVRGQLEGYTF. The CDR3 bases are TGCAGCGTAAGGGGACAGTTGGAAGGCTACACCTTC. Full variable domain (missing parts from reference TRBV29-1 and TRBJ1-2): SAVISQKPSRDICQRGTSLTIQCQVDSQVTMMFWYRQQPGQSLTLIATANQGSEATYESGFVIDKFPISRPNLTFSTLTVSNMSPEDSSIYLCSVRGQLEGYTFGSGTRLTVV.

This clonotype appeared a few times. V gene TRBV6-1 combines with J gene TRBJ1-5, with 7 bases fitting TRBD1. Germline values: CDR1 MNHNS, CDR2 SASEGT. Germline trimming cut 5 bases from V and 2 bases from J; bases unmatched to any gene: 9. CDR3 length: 16 amino acids. CDR3 sequence: CASSSRTGIGNQPQHF. CDR3 DNA sequence: TGTGCCAGCAGTTCCCGGACAGGTATAGGCAATCAGCCCCAGCATTTT.

This clonotype appeared many times. The rearrangement links TRBV18 to TRBJ1-3; the D is unclear. This CDR3 spans 17 amino acids. The germline CDR1 and CDR2 sequences are KGHSH and LQKENI. Trimming took 3 bases from V and 0 from J, leaving 15 bases between them. The CDR3 bases are TGTGCCAGCTCACCTACCGCAGGCAGATCCTCTGGAAACACCATATATTTT. Protein sequence: CASSPTAGRSSGNTIYF.

The chain employs TRBV6-2 or TRBV6-3 and TRBJ1-6; D call uncertain. This CDR3 comprises 15 residues. CDR1 MNHEY and CDR2 SVGEGT come from the germline V gene. V was trimmed by 6 bases and J by 9 bases, leaving 18 bases between them. The CDR3 reads CASSYRGEGGSPLHF. In DNA, the CDR3 is TGTGCCAGCAGCTACCGCGGGGAGGGAGGTTCACCCCTCCACTTT.

This clonotype was recorded at least ten times. The rearrangement joins TRBV6-6 to TRBJ1-3, with 9 positions matching TRBD1. Trimming at V came to 7 bases and at J to 0 bases, leaving 10 bases not matched to a gene. Looked up from germline, CDR1 is MNHNY and CDR2 is SVGAGI (reference sequence). The CDR3 spans 17 residues. This CDR3 reads CASISRTGAHSGNTIYF. The CDR3 region has the DNA TGTGCCAGCATTTCGAGGACAGGGGCCCACTCTGGAAACACCATATATTTT.

The chain is built from TRBV7-2 and TRBJ2-7; 11 bases line up with TRBD2. V shed 2 bases and J 3 bases; nucleotides not matched to a gene: 3. Looked up from germline, CDR1 is SGHTA and CDR2 is FQGNSA. The CDR3 extends over 15 amino acids. The CDR3: CASSLLGLAGYEQYV. The CDR3 nucleotides read TGTGCCAGCAGCTTACTAGGACTAGCGGGCTACGAGCAGTACGTC.

The genes are TRBV5-1 and TRBJ1-4, with no clear D. Trimming pared 6 bases from V and 5 bases from J, leaving 14 bases between. Per germline, CDR1 SGHRS and CDR2 YFSETQ. The CDR3 is 14 amino acids. CDR3 nucleotides: TGCGCCAGCACCGCGGACGGATCGAATGAAAAACTGTTTTTT. Its translation is CASTADGSNEKLFF. Combining the CDR3 with reference TRBV5-1 and TRBJ1-4 gives the whole variable domain KAGVTQTPRYLIKTRGQQVTLSCSPISGHRSVSWYQQTPGQGLQFLFEYFSETQRNKGNFPGRFSGRQFSNSRSEMNVSTLELGDSALYLCASTADGSNEKLFFGSGTQLSVL.

The table lists this clonotype with many counts. The rearrangement links TRBV7-9 to TRBJ2-7, with 8 bases fitting TRBD1. Losses at the gene ends were 5 bases for V and 2 bases for J; bases not matched to a gene: 14. Germline loops: CDR1 SEHNR, CDR2 FQNEAQ (reference sequence). The length of the CDR3 is 17 residues. The CDR3 region is CASSPRSRGRPTYEQYF. The CDR3 DNA sequence: TGTGCCAGCAGCCCCCGCTCCAGGGGGCGACCGACCTACGAGCAGTACTTC.

This clonotype has at least ten counts. The genes are TRBV5-5 and TRBJ1-5; D gene uncertain. The CDR3 totals 14 residues. CDR1 and CDR2 from the germline V gene are SGHKS and YYEKEE (reference sequence). The V end lost 6 bases, the J end lost 2 bases, and 12 bases lay between the germline ends. CDR3 nucleotide sequence: TGTGCCAGCACCGGTGGGGTGGGCAATCAGCCCCAGCATTTT. It codes for CASTGGVGNQPQHF.

This clonotype has more than one count but fewer than ten. The gene calls are TRBV29-1 and TRBJ2-5; D is unresolved. Germline CDR1 is SQVTM and CDR2 is ANQGSEA. The CDR3 sequence is 13 residues long. V was cut by 2 bases and J by 7 bases, with 14 bases left in between. The CDR3 DNA sequence: TGCAGCGTTGAAAACACTGTAGGTGGGACCCAGTACTTC. This codes for CSVENTVGGTQYF.

The sample holds many counts of this clonotype. This chain connects TRBV6-2 or TRBV6-3 to TRBJ1-1, with a tentative D call TRBD1 (5 bases). V lost 5 bases to trimming and J lost 7 bases, with 11 bases between them. This CDR3 region has 12 residues. Looked up from germline, CDR1 is MNHEY and CDR2 is SVGEGT. The CDR3 reads CASSKTALEAFF. DNA of the CDR3: TGTGCCAGCAGTAAGACAGCCCTTGAAGCTTTCTTT.

This clonotype was observed a handful of times. The chain uses TRBV10-3 and TRBJ2-3; no firm D call. The CDR3 contains 15 residues. CDR1 and CDR2 from the germline V gene are ENHRY and SYGVKD. Deletions cut 0 bases from V and 2 bases from J, with 9 bases between. The CDR3 spells CAISESSVYTDTQYF. CDR3 nucleotide sequence: TGTGCCATCAGTGAGTCATCAGTGTACACAGATACGCAGTATTTT.

This clonotype was observed at least ten times. The chain is built from TRBV10-3 and TRBJ2-1, with 7 bases aligning to TRBD2. Germline V CDR1 and CDR2: ENHRY, SYGVKD. The ends lost 2 bases at V and 8 bases at J; junction bases unmatched: 9. The CDR3 covers 15 residues. CDR3 in DNA: TGTGCCATCAGTGAGCCAGCGGGAAGCCAGGATGAGCAGTTCTTC. Its translation is CAISEPAGSQDEQFF.

This clonotype came up a few times. The rearrangement joins TRBV12-5 to TRBJ2-1, with D tentatively TRBD1 (6 bases). The CDR3 consists of 15 residues. The V end was cut by 0 bases, the J end by 2 bases, with 8 bases between. Germline loops: CDR1 LGHNT, CDR2 FRNRAP. The CDR3 region has the DNA TGTGCTAGTGGTTTGGTACAGGGCCCCTACAATGAGCAGTTCTTC. This gives the protein CASGLVQGPYNEQFF.

The CDR3 coding sequence is TGTGCCAGCAGTTTTCTCCTAGAGGGTGAGGGTGAGCAGTTCTTC. It encodes CASSFLLEGEGEQFF. The chain has TRBV12-3 or TRBV12-4 and TRBJ2-1; D perhaps matches TRBD2 (5 bases). The CDR3 covers 15 residues. The V gene lost 3 bases and the J gene lost 9 bases, with 18 bases spanning the gap.

The chain is built from TRBV28 and TRBJ2-2, with 7 bases matching TRBD2. The CDR3 runs 16 residues. Germline CDR1 and CDR2: MDHEN and SYDVKM. Trimming cost V 2 bases and J 6 bases; bases outside gene matches: 9. Written as DNA, the CDR3 is TGTGCCAGCAGTTTACCCGGACTAGTTTCACCCGGGGAGCTGTTTTTT. Its translation: CASSLPGLVSPGELFF.

The V call is TRBV28, the J call TRBJ2-3; the D call may be TRBD1 or TRBD2 (5 bases each). The germline V gene has CDR1 MDHEN and CDR2 SYDVKM. Trimming cost V 10 bases and J 4 bases, with 21 bases left between them. The CDR3 extends over 15 amino acids. The CDR3 nucleotides read TGTGCCACTTCTAGAGGGGAAAGGATTGCAGATACGCAGTATTTT. Protein sequence: CATSRGERIADTQYF. Variable domain in full (rest from reference TRBV28 and TRBJ2-3): DVKVTQSSRYLVKRTGEKVFLECVQDMDHENMFWYRQDPGLGLRLIYFSYDVKMKEKGDIPEGYSVSREKKERFSLILESASTNQTSMYLCATSRGERIADTQYFGPGTRLTVL.

This clonotype has at least ten counts. The rearrangement joins TRBV9 to TRBJ1-2; D call uncertain. Trimming took 0 bases from V and 4 from J, leaving 10 bases between them. Per germline, CDR1 SGDLS and CDR2 YYNGEE. The CDR3 loop spans 14 amino acids. In DNA, the CDR3 is TGTGCCAGCAGCGTAGTTGCGGGCGGCTATGGCTACACCTTC. Translated, it gives CASSVVAGGYGYTF.

This chain uses TRBV3-1 with TRBJ1-3, with a tentative D call TRBD1 (6 bases). The CDR3 spans 18 residues. Germline assignment: CDR1 LGHDT and CDR2 YNNKEL (reference sequence). Trimming removed 0 bases at V and 0 bases at J, with 15 bases between. In DNA form, the CDR3 reads TGTGCCAGCAGCCAAGAGCTGGAACAGGGATCCTCTGGAAACACCATATATTTT. It encodes CASSQELEQGSSGNTIYF.

This clonotype has only a few counts. CDR3 DNA: TGTGCCTGGAGTGGACAGGGTACAGATACGCAGTATTTT. Translation gives CAWSGQGTDTQYF. The chain employs TRBV30 and TRBJ2-3, with 7 bases lining up with TRBD1. This CDR3 has 13 residues. Germline CDR1 and CDR2: GTSNPN and SVGIG (reference sequence). The V gene end was trimmed by 1 base and the J gene end by 3 bases; junction bases not matched to a gene: 1.

This clonotype has a handful of counts. The V and J genes are TRBV28 and TRBJ2-4; D call uncertain. V lost 3 bases and J lost 2, with 14 bases in between. This CDR3 contains 16 residues. Germline V lookup: CDR1 MDHEN, CDR2 SYDVKM. Written as DNA, the CDR3 is TGTGCCAGCAGTTTTGGCCGGTGGGGATCCAAAAACATTCAGTACTTC. Its protein product is CASSFGRWGSKNIQYF.